Listed below are T cell receptor beta chains from one sample, sequenced in a study of shared clonotypes between healthy human individuals. Profiled with immunoSEQ multiplex PCR; TCRdb holds only in-frame clones, not every one. The sample shows about 2.3 million clones, more than 85% of them seen only once. Sequencing was carried out using naive CD4+ T cells from PBMCs. The origin of the receptors is a man aged 18-30 years in good health. Some clones in this sample may be carry-over from other donors' samples. Both conserved end residues are part of each CDR3. D genes are given only for firm matches. Some rows have no size entry. The others give once, few or many, or a class for an expanded clone.

j_gene	d_gene	v_gene	abundance	CDR3aa	CDR3nt
TRBJ1-1	.	TRBV28	.	CASSLPLDSSEAFF	TGTGCCAGCAGTCTCCCTCTGGACAGTTCGGAAGCTTTCTTT
TRBJ2-2	TRBD2	TRBV7-9	once	CASRKGTSGSPNTGELFF	TGTGCCAGCAGGAAAGGGACTAGCGGGAGCCCGAACACCGGGGAGCTGTTTTTT
TRBJ2-1	TRBD2	TRBV7-2	.	CASSLVPGLAGGEQFF	TGTGCCAGCAGCTTAGTTCCCGGACTAGCGGGAGGCGAGCAGTTCTTC
TRBJ1-1	.	TRBV7-8	.	CASSIGSRGGTEAFF	TGTGCCAGCAGCATCGGGAGTCGGGGGGGGACTGAAGCTTTCTTT
TRBJ2-3	.	TRBV7-3	.	CASSLGDIRLPHTDTQYF	TGTGCCAGCAGCTTGGGGGACATACGCCTGCCACACACAGATACGCAGTATTTT
TRBJ2-7	TRBD2	TRBV6-5	.	CASGTSGRDSYEQYF	TGTGCCAGCGGTACTAGCGGGAGGGACTCCTACGAGCAGTACTTC
TRBJ2-7	TRBD2	TRBV9	.	CASSVEVGRASGEQYF	TGTGCCAGCAGCGTAGAGGTCGGGAGGGCCTCGGGTGAGCAGTACTTC
TRBJ2-7	TRBD2	TRBV4-3	once	CASSQVSAGDSYEQYF	TGCGCCAGCAGCCAAGTTTCCGCGGGAGACTCCTACGAGCAGTACTTC
TRBJ1-1	.	TRBV6-5	.	CASSREGRMNTEAFF	TGTGCCAGCAGTCGGGAGGGACGGATGAACACTGAAGCTTTCTTT
TRBJ1-4	.	TRBV2	once	CASSAGGINEKLFF	TGTGCCAGCAGTGCCGGAGGTATTAATGAAAAACTGTTTTTT
TRBJ2-1	.	TRBV27	.	CAGHALRHSYNEQFF	TGTGCCGGCCACGCCCTCAGACACTCCTACAATGAGCAGTTCTTC
TRBJ2-3	TRBD2	TRBV2	.	CASSGGLAGVGDTQYF	TGTGCCAGCAGTGGTGGGTTAGCGGGAGTCGGGGATACGCAGTATTTT
TRBJ1-1	TRBD1	TRBV7-3	.	CASSSQGMAEAFF	TGTGCCAGCAGCTCACAGGGGATGGCTGAAGCTTTCTTT
TRBJ2-1	.	TRBV7-6	.	CASSLFGTGVVRSSSYNEQFF	TGTGCCAGCAGCTTATTCGGTACGGGAGTTGTGCGGTCAAGCTCCTACAATGAGCAGTTCTTC
TRBJ1-4	TRBD1	TRBV5-3	.	CARSFRDRVEKLFF	TGTGCCAGAAGCTTCCGGGACAGGGTTGAAAAACTGTTTTTT
TRBJ1-1	TRBD1	TRBV5-8	.	CASSAPVRGAEAFF	TGTGCCAGCAGCGCCCCGGTCAGGGGGGCTGAAGCTTTCTTT
TRBJ2-7	.	TRBV30	.	CAWFAGLGGEQYF	TGTGCCTGGTTTGCGGGTTTGGGAGGCGAGCAGTACTTC
TRBJ2-3	.	TRBV5-1	.	CASSVLDTQYF	TGCGCCAGCAGCGTACTAGATACGCAGTATTTT
TRBJ2-7	.	TRBV18	.	CASSPDRNSYEQYF	TGTGCCAGCTCCCCCGACAGGAACTCCTACGAGCAGTACTTC
TRBJ2-3	.	TRBV5-1	.	CASSLIPGTTPSDTQYF	TGCGCCAGCAGCTTGATCCCCGGGACAACCCCCTCGGATACGCAGTATTTT
TRBJ2-6	TRBD1	TRBV28	.	CASSLGWDRVRSGANVLTF	TGTGCCAGCAGTTTAGGCTGGGACAGGGTACGGTCTGGGGCCAACGTCCTGACTTTC
TRBJ2-7	TRBD2	TRBV2	.	CASSEASVVSGGEYF	TGTGCCAGCAGTGAAGCCTCCGTGGTCTCGGGAGGGGAGTACTTC
TRBJ2-1	TRBD2	TRBV7-9	.	CASSLGAGGGVEQFF	TGTGCCAGCAGCTTAGGAGCGGGAGGTGGAGTTGAGCAGTTCTTC
TRBJ2-5	TRBD2	TRBV5-5	.	CASSWGLADQGAQYF	TGTGCCAGCAGCTGGGGACTAGCGGACCAGGGGGCCCAGTACTTC
TRBJ1-2	.	TRBV7-8	few	CASSLGGANYGYTF	TGTGCCAGCAGCTTAGGGGGAGCTAACTATGGCTACACCTTC
TRBJ2-2	TRBD1	TRBV11-2	.	CASSLRQGAAGELFF	TGTGCCAGCAGCTTAAGGCAGGGGGCGGCCGGGGAGCTGTTTTTT
TRBJ2-7	.	TRBV7-3	.	CASSFLRGDEQYF	TGTGCCAGCAGCTTTCTTCGAGGGGACGAGCAGTACTTC
TRBJ2-7	TRBD1	TRBV4-1	.	CASRPPGTGINEQYF	TGCGCCAGCAGACCTCCCGGGACAGGAATCAACGAGCAGTACTTC
TRBJ1-1	.	TRBV5-1	few	CASSSNAGMRNTEAFF	TGCGCCAGCAGCTCCAACGCGGGTATGAGGAACACTGAAGCTTTCTTT
TRBJ2-7	.	TRBV11-2	.	CASSTRATYEQYF	TGTGCCAGCAGCACCCGGGCCACCTACGAGCAGTACTTC
TRBJ2-1	TRBD2	TRBV18	.	CASSQSSGDNEQFF	TGTGCCAGCTCCCAGTCTAGCGGGGACAATGAGCAGTTCTTC
TRBJ1-3	.	TRBV5-1	.	CASQYQGHGNTIYF	TGCGCCAGCCAGTACCAGGGCCATGGAAACACCATATATTTT
TRBJ1-4	.	TRBV11-2	.	CASSTDLLGGNEKLFF	TGTGCCAGCAGCACGGATCTCCTGGGGGGCAATGAAAAACTGTTTTTT
TRBJ2-2	.	TRBV2	.	CASRQDVRELFF	TGTGCCAGCAGGCAGGACGTGAGGGAGCTGTTTTTT
TRBJ2-1	.	TRBV6-1	.	CASSGRDFYNEQFF	TGTGCCAGCAGCGGCCGGGACTTTTACAATGAGCAGTTCTTC
TRBJ1-6	TRBD1	TRBV28	.	CASLQGAGRGLPLHF	TGTGCCAGCCTTCAGGGGGCAGGGAGAGGATTACCCCTCCACTTT
TRBJ2-7	.	TRBV29-1	.	CSVVGRPSYEQYF	TGCAGCGTTGTGGGCCGACCTTCCTACGAGCAGTACTTC
TRBJ2-1	.	TRBV7-3	once	CASSLSGYNEQFF	TGTGCCAGCAGCTTATCGGGCTACAATGAGCAGTTCTTC
TRBJ1-3	.	TRBV5-4	.	CASSSRSSKDLDTIYF	TGTGCCAGCAGCTCCCGGTCGTCAAAGGACCTGGACACCATATATTTT
TRBJ2-7	TRBD1	TRBV7-8	.	CASSYGSTGTGLSYEQYF	TGTGCCAGCAGCTACGGCTCCACCGGGACAGGGTTAAGTTACGAGCAGTACTTC